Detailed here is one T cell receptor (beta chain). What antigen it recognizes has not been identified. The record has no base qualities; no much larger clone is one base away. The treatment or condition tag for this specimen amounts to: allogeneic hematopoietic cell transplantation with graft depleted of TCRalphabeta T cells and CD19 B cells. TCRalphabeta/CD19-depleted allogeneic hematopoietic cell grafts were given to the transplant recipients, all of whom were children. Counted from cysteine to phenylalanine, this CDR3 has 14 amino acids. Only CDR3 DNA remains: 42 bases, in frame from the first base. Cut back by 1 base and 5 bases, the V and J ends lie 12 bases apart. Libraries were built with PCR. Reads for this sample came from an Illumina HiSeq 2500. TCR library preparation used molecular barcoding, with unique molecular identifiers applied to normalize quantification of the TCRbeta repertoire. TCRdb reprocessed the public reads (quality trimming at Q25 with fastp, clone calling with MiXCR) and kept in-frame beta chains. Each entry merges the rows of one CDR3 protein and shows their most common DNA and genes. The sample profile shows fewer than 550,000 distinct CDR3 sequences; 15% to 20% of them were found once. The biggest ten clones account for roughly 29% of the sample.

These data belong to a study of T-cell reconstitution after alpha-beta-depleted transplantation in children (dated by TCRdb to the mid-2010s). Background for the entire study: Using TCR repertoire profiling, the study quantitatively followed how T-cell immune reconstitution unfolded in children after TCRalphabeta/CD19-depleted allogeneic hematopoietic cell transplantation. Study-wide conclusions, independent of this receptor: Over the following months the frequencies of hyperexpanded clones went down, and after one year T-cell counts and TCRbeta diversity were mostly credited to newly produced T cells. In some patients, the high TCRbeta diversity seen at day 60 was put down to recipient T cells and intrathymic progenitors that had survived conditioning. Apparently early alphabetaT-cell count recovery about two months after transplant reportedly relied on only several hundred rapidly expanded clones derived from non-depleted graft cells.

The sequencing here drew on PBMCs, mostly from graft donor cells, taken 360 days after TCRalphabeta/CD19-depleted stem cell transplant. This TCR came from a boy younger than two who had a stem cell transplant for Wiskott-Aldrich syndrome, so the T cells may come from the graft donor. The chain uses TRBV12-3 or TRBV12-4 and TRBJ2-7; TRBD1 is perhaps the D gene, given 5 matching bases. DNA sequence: TGTGCCAGCAGTTTAGAGTCAGGGCCGGACGAGCAGTACTTC. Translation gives CASSLESGPDEQYF.